The following is a T cell receptor beta chain sequence with its context. Its antigen remains unidentified. Donors counted as nominally healthy when sampled, yet unrecorded immune exposures were likely. The source of the sample is a study of cytomegalovirus exposure and HLA in healthy donors. Whole-study results and caveats: Most likely, a cluster of highly shared sequence variants arose as a sequencing artifact. In a later analysis, across HLA loci, associated TCR counts were highest for DRB1, lowest for HLA-C.

The CDR3 totals 16 residues. CDR1 is LGHNA and CDR2 is YNFKEQ in the germline V gene. V dropped 3 bases and J dropped 5 bases, with 19 bases sitting between them. PCR used 60 Vbeta primers and 13 Jbeta primers. The table came from immunoSEQ multiplex PCR; TCRdb's copy has only in-frame clones and leaves some out. The sample lists some 130,000 clones; approximately 80% were seen once. The sequence came from a middle-aged man in good health and CMV-seronegative. The rearrangement uses TRBV4-2 and TRBJ2-5; TRBD2 is a possible D gene (6 bases). Sequencing was performed on PBMCs. The CDR3 nucleotides are TGTGCCAGCAGCCAGGCAATGACGACCCGGGGGGAGACCCAGTACTTC. Amino acid sequence: CASSQAMTTRGETQYF.